The clone carrying this TCR beta chain was picked up a small number of times. The antigen is unknown. There are 16 residues in the CDR3. Germline V gives CDR1 LGHNA, CDR2 YSLEER. Trimming at V came to 0 bases and at J to 0 bases, leaving 5 bases not matched to a gene. This sample stems from a study of T cell repertoires in cytomegalovirus infection. Looking at the study overall: A matching HLA type, together with CMV infection, was signaled by public TCR beta signatures.

Study-level results: The ex vivo response was dominated by HLA-C-restricted CMV-specific TCR beta clonotypes.

A single record per CDR3 protein comes from TCRdb applying MiXCR to the reads. The sample contains about 130,000 distinct CDR3 sequences, roughly 25% of which appear only once. Sequenced material: PBMCs, sequenced either directly or after in vitro stimulation (not recorded which). This receptor was obtained from a human donor in good health (CMV status not recorded). Some clones in this sample may be carry-over from other donors' samples. J is TRBJ2-7 and V is TRBV4-3; 7 bases map to TRBD1. CDR3 sequence: CASSQEWSGGSYEQYF. The CDR3 DNA sequence: TGCGCCAGCAGCCAAGAATGGTCAGGGGGCTCCTACGAGCAGTACTTC.